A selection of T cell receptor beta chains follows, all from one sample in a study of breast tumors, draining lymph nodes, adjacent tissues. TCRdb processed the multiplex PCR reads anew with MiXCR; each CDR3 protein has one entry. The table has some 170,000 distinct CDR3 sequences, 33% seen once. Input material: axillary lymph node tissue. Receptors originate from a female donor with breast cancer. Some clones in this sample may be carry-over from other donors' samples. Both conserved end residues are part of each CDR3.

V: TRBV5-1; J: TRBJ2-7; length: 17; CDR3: CASRQSIIPGRHYEQYF
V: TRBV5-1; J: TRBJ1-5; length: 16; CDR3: CASSWVGRGGNQPQHF
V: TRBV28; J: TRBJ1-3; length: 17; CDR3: CASSSSVQGFGRNTIYF
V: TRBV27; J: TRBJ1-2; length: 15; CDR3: CASSPSGARFGGYTF
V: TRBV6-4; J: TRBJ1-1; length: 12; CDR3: CASSDGGTEAFF
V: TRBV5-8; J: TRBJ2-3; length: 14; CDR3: CASSLDGGTDTQYF
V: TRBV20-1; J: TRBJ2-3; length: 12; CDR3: CSARENTDTQYF
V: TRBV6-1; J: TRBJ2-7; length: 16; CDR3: CASSDLTRLRSYEQYF
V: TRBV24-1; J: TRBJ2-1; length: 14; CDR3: CATAKGGSSNEQFF
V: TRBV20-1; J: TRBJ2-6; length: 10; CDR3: CSAGDRGMTF
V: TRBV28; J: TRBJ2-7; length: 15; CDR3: CASRGTGDVSYEQYF
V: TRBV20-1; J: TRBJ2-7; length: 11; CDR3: CSASYSYEQYF
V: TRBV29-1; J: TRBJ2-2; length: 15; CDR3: CSVVGDTGNSGELFF
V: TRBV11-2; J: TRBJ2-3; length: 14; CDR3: CASSLGQGSNTQYF
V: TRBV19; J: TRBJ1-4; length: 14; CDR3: CASGRTESREKLFF
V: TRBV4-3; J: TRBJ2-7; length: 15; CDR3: CASSQEQGETYEQYF
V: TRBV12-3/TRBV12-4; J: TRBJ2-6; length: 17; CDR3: CASSLIVALSGANVLTF
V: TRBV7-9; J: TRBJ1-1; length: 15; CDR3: CASSLARVLNTEAFF
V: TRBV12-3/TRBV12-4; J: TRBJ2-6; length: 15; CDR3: CASGVLGSGANVLTF
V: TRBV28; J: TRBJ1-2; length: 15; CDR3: CASSLGTGGNYGYTF
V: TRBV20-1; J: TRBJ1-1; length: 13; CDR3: CSARESQSTEAFF
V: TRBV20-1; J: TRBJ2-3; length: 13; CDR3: CGAGTPGTDTQYF
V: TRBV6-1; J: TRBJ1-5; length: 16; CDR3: CASSRPPGSSNQPQHF
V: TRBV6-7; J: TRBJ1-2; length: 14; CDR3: CASSHSGRECGYTF
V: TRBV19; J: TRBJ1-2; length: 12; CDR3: CATGTGNYGYTF
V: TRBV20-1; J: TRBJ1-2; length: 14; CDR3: CSARDQSWGYGYTF
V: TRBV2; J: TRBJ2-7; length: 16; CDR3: CARDSLGTSSSYEQYF
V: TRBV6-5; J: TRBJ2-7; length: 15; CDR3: CASSHEASGSYEQYF
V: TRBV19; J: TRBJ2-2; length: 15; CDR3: CASSVVPPTREELFF
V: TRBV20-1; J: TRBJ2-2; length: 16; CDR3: CSATTSRQLTTGELFF
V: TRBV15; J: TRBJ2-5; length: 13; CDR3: CATSRGKGETQYF
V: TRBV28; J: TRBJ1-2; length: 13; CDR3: CASSTGFDYGYTF
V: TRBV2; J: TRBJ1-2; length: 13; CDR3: CASSFQLNYGYTF
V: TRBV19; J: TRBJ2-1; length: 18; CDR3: CASSIRSIGTGGGNEQFF
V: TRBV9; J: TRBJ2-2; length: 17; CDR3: CASSVGASGSVTAELFF
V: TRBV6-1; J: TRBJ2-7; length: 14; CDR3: CASKNGFSSYEQYF
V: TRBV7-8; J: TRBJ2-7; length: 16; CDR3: CASSGIRDLFTYEQYF
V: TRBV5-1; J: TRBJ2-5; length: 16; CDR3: CASSLAGSGTQETQYF
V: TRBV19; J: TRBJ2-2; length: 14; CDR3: CASSLRRNTGELFF
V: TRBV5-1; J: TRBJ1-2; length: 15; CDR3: CASSGDDRANYGYTF